This T cell receptor beta chain was obtained from a study of identifying expanded T cells in peripheral blood. No infections or other immune events were documented during collection. The protocol was immunoSEQ multiplex PCR, while the TCRdb copy is restricted to in-frame clones and leaves out a portion. Altogether about 97,000 clones are present, around nine tenths being singletons, with the ten largest covering approximately 17%. Sequencing input: blood. The clonotype originates from a person between 18 and 75 years old in good health.

The CDR3 region is CASSVGQGAGYEQYF. CDR3 bases: TGTGCCAGCAGCGTAGGGCAGGGGGCGGGCTACGAGCAGTACTTC. This chain connects TRBV7-2 to TRBJ2-7; 8 bases are shared with TRBD1. Per the germline V gene, CDR1 is SGHTA and CDR2 is FQGNSA. Trimming at V came to 5 bases and at J to 3 bases, leaving 9 bases not matched to a gene. The CDR3 has 15 amino acids.